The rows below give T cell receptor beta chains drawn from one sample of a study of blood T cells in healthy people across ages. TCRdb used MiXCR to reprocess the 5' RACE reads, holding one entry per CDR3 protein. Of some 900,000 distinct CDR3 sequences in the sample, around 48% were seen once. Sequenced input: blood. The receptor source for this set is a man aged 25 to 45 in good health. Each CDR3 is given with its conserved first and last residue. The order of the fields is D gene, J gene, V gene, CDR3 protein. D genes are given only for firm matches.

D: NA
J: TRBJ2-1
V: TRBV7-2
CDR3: CASSPPAYNEQFF

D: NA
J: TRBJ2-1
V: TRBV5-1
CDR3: CASSIDQGSPYNEQFF

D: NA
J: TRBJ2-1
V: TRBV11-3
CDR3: CASSQTGPTEQFF

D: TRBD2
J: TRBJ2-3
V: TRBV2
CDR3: CASSGGASGAYTDTQYF

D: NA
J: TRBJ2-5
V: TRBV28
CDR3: CATVGGLETQYF

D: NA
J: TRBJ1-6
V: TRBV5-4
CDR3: CASSLGVGEYSPLHF

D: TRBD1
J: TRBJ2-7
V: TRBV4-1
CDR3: CASSQARQGYEQYF

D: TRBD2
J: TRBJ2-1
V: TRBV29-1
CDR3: CSVYLAGGRDEQFF

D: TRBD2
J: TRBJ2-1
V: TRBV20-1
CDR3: CSAIRSGVYNEQFF

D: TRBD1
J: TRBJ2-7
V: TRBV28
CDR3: CASSLGDRAREQYF